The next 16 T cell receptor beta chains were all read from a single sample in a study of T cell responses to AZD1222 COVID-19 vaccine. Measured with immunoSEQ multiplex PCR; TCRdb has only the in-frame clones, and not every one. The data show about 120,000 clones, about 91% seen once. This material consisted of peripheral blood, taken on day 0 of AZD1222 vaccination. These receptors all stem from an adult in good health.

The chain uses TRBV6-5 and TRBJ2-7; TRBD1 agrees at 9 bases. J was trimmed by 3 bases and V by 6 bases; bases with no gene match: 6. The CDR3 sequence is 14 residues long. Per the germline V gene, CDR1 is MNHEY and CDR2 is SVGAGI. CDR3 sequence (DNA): TGTGCCAGCAGCAAGGGGGGACAGGGCTACGAGCAGTACGTC. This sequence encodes CASSKGGQGYEQYV.

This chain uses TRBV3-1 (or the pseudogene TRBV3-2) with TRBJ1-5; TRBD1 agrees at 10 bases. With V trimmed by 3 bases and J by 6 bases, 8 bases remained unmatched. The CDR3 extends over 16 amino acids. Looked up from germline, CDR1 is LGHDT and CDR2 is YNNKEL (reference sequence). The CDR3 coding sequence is TGTGCCAGCAGCCAGGGGGGACAGGGGTTGGGTCAGCCCCAGCATTTT. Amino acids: CASSQGGQGLGQPQHF.

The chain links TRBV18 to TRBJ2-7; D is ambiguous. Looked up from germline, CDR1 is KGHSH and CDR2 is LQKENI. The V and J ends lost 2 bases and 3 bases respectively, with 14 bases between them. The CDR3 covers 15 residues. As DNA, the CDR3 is TGTGCCAGCTCACCAAAGGCAGGAGAAGTCTACGAGCAGTACTTC. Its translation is CASSPKAGEVYEQYF.

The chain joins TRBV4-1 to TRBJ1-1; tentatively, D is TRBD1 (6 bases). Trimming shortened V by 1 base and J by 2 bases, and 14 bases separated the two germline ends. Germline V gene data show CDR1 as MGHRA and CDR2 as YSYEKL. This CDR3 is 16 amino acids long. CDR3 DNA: TGCGCCAGCAGCCAAGGGCAGGGGCCTATCAACACTGAAGCTTTCTTT. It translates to CASSQGQGPINTEAFF.

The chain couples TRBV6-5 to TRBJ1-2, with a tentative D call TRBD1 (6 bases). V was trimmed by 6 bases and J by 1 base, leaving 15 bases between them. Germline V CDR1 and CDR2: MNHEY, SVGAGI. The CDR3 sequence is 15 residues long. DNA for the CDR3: TGTGCCAGCAGCTGGGACAAATCCAATAACTATGGCTACACCTTC. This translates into CASSWDKSNNYGYTF.

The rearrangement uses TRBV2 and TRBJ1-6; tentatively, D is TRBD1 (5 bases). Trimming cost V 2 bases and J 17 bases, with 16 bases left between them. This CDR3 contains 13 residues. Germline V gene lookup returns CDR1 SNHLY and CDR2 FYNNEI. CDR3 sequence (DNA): TGTGCCAGCAGTGAAAGGGGTAGCGGGGAAATCCACTTT. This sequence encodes CASSERGSGEIHF.

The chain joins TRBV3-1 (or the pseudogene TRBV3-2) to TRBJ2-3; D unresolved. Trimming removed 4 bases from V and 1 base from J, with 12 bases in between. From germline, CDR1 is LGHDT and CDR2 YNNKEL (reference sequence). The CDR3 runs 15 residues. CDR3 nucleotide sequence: TGTGCCAGCAGCCGTTCCAGGACGGGCACAGATACGCAGTATTTT. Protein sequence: CASSRSRTGTDTQYF.

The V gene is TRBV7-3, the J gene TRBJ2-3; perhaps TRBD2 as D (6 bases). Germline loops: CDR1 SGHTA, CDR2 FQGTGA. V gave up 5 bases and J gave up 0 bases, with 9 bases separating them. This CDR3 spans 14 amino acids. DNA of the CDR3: TGTGCCAGCAGCCCGGGACTTAGCACAGATACGCAGTATTTT. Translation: CASSPGLSTDTQYF. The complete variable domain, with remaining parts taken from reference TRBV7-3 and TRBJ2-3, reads GAGVSQTPSNKVTEKGKYVELRCDPISGHTALYWYRQSLGQGPEFLIYFQGTGAADDSGLPNDRFFAVRPEGSVSTLKIQRTERGDSAVYLCASSPGLSTDTQYFGPGTRLTVL.

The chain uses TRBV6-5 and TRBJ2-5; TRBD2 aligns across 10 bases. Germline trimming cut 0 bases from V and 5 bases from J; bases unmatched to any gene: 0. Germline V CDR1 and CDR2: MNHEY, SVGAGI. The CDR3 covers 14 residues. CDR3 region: CASSYSTSGETQYF. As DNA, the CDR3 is TGTGCCAGCAGTTACTCGACTAGCGGGGAGACCCAGTACTTC.

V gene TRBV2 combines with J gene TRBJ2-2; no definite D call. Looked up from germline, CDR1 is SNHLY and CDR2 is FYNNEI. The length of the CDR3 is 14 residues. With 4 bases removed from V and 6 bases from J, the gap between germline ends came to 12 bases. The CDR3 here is CASSGPTSAGELFF. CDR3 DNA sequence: TGTGCCAGCAGTGGCCCCACGAGTGCCGGGGAGCTGTTTTTT.

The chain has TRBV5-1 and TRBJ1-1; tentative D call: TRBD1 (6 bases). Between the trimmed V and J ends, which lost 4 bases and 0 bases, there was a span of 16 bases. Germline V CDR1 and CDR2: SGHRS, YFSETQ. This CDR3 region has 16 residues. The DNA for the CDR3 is TGCGCCAGCAGCCGAAACTCCGGACAGCTGAACACTGAAGCTTTCTTT. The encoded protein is CASSRNSGQLNTEAFF.

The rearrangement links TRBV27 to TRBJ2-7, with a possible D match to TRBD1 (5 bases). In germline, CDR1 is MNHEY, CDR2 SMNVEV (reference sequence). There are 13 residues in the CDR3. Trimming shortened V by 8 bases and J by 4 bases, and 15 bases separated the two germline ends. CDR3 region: CASGHGILYEQYF. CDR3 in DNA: TGTGCCAGCGGACACGGTATTCTATACGAGCAGTACTTC.

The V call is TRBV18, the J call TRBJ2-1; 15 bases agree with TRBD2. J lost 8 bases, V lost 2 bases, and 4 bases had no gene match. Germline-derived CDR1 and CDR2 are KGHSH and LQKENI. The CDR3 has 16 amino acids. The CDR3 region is CASSPSGLAGGDEQFF. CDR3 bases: TGTGCCAGCTCACCATCGGGACTAGCGGGGGGCGATGAGCAGTTCTTC. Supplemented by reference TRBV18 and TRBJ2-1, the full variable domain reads NAGVMQNPRHLVRRRGQEARLRCSPMKGHSHVYWYRQLPEEGLKFMVYLQKENIIDESGMPKERFSAEFPKEGPSILRIQQVVRGDSAAYFCASSPSGLAGGDEQFFGPGTRLTVL.

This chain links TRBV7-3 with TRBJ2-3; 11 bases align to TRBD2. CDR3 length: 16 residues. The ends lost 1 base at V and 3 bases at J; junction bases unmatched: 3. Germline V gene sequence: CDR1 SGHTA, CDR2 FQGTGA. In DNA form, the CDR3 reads TGTGCCAGCAGCTTAAGGGTAGCGGGAGGGACAGATACGCAGTATTTT. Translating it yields CASSLRVAGGTDTQYF.

The CDR3 spells CASRRGEQYF. CDR3 bases: TGTGCCAGTAGAAGGGGCGAGCAGTACTTC. The chain carries TRBV6-5 and TRBJ2-7; maybe TRBD1 (5 bases). Per germline, CDR1 MNHEY and CDR2 SVGAGI. With 9 bases removed from V and 6 bases from J, the gap between germline ends came to 9 bases. This CDR3 is 10 amino acids long.

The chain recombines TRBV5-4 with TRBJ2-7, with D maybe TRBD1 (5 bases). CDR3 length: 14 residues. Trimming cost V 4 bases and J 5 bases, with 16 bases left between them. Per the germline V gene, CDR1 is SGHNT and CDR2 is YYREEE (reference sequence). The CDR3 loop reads CASSLWGVSDEQYF. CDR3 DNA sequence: TGTGCCAGCAGCCTATGGGGCGTGTCCGACGAGCAGTACTTC.